This TCR beta chain was profiled in a study of T cell responses to AZD1222 COVID-19 vaccine (dated by TCRdb to the early 2020s). Study-level background: TCR sequencing covered 230 or so trial participants: approximately 200 given two doses of AZD1222 and approximately 25 given two doses of MenACWY control vaccine. Trial participants were enrolled by age into 18-55, 56-69 and 70-plus year subgroups, with roughly 160, 29 and 62 TCR-sequenced participants respectively. What the research found in general, with its limitations: In the small 56-69-year group, the increase in depth fell short of significance, most likely because of low power. Spike-specific TCR breadth and depth rose significantly after two AZD1222 doses compared with day 0 and with MenACWY recipients. Conclusions about previously exposed vaccinees are limited, since just 5 to 7 AZD1222 recipients were seropositive for SARS-CoV-2 at baseline. Most participants were white British and females outnumbered males, and the authors suggested that clonal diversity may have been underestimated. Vaccine-associated CD4 TCRs spanned the whole spike protein, with dominant responses in regions 160-218 and 743-854. Because no samples from the day 14 peak response were available, repertoires could be characterized only after the peak T cell response. Nearly half of unique spike-specific TCRs reportedly recognized epitopes outside regions mutated in the B.1.351 and B.1.1.7 variants.

The CDR3 regions of human TCRbeta chains were analyzed by immunosequencing. As for the original processing: TCRs in the repertoires were matched against a reference library of SARS-CoV-2-specific TCRs that had been generated with the MIRA antigen-specificity platform. Breadth was defined as the fraction of unique TCRs that were SARS-CoV-2-associated, and depth was defined as the fraction of total T cells that were SARS-CoV-2-associated. Using the MIRA data, every spike-specific TCR was mapped to the spike region that the TCR reacted to and assigned to either a CD4 or a CD8 class. Log10-transformed breadth and depth values were compared by one-way ANOVA with Sidak's multiple comparisons tests. In TCRdb, the immuneACCESS table is reduced to in-frame sequences with V and J assigned. These tables do not hold every clone; where another copy was compared, an unresolved V gene accounts for under half, and the others remain unexplained. From that table come the V and J calls and clone size; the DNA was used to work out D and trimming. The sample records about 140,000 clones, 89% of which are singletons. Under 2% of the sample is held by the ten biggest clonotypes.

The time point label here, explained by the study, means: about 28 days (+/-7) after the second vaccine dose. AZD1222 recipients given second doses at about 4 weeks or at about 12 weeks were pooled, since spike-specific TCR depth and breadth were not found to differ between the two schedules. The vaccinee samples were drawn from two UK trials, COV001 and COV002, one of which was a single-blind randomized controlled phase 2/3 trial testing AZD1222 (ChAdOx1 nCoV-19) in healthy adults. For TCRbeta chain sequencing, PBMC samples were collected from trial participants at day 0 and at day 28 after the second dose. The CDR3 covers 14 residues, taking in both the cysteine and the phenylalanine. Only the CDR3 part of the read is kept: 42 bases, read in frame from the first base. CDR1 is given as SGHTA and CDR2 as FQGTGA, both from the germline V gene. V is cut by 5 bases and J by 0 bases, and the space between the germline ends is 10 bases.

As regards this clone: Its antigen is unknown. No base-level quality is on record; no much larger clone is a single base apart.

The rearranged chain carries TRBV7-3 and TRBJ1-1, with an unclear D gene assignment. The TCR originated in an adult who received the AZD1222 COVID-19 vaccine. Sequencing was performed on peripheral blood, taken 28 days after the second AZD1222 dose. The nucleotide sequence is given as TGTGCCAGCAGCCCCACCACGATGAACACTGAAGCTTTCTTT. It translates as CASSPTTMNTEAFF.